This T cell receptor (beta chain) was recovered during a study of a mutant IDH1 vaccine in newly diagnosed glioma. There are 12 residues in the CDR3. Per the germline V gene, CDR1 is MDHEN and CDR2 is SYDVKM. The ends were cut back, 8 bases at V and 4 bases at J, with 11 bases in the middle. Time point indicated: week 47, end of study. Vaccinated patients received 300 ug of mutant IDH1 20-mer peptide per dose, with topical imiquimod. Only in-frame clones appear in the TCRdb table, and some are missing; sequencing was by immunoSEQ multiplex PCR. The repertoire holds about 90,000 clones, with over 85% as singletons. Of note for this clone: The antigen is unknown.

The chain employs TRBV28 and TRBJ1-2, with D perhaps TRBD1 (5 bases). Sequenced material: PBMCs, taken from a glioma patient whose treatment included an IDH1 peptide vaccine. The source of this sequence is a woman between 50 and 59 years old with glioma. CDR3 sequence (DNA): TGTGCCAGCTCCCTCGACAGCTATGGCTACACCTTC. Protein product: CASSLDSYGYTF.